One TCR beta chain is described in this entry. J was trimmed by 7 bases and V by 5 bases; bases with no gene match: 8. In germline, CDR1 is MNHEY, CDR2 SVGAGI. CDR3 length equals 15 residues. Sequencing was performed with immunoSEQ multiplex PCR; in TCRdb, only in-frame clones are kept and a portion is missing. The profile shows around 51,000 clones, 90% to 95% of them singletons. This specimen belongs to a study of T cell changes during pregnancy in multiple sclerosis. The V gene is TRBV6-5, the J gene TRBJ1-6; 7 nucleotides align to TRBD1. The source was peripheral blood, collected in the second trimester of pregnancy. This TCR was sampled from a female donor with multiple sclerosis, enrolled in a pregnancy study. DNA of the CDR3: TGTGCCAGCAGTCGACAGGGAGGTCGCAATTCACCCCTCCACTTT. This encodes CASSRQGGRNSPLHF.